Shown below are 10 T cell receptor beta chains from a single sample sequenced in a study of blood T cell repertoires in COVID-19. Some clones are missing from TCRdb's copy, which holds only in-frame ones; the method was immunoSEQ multiplex PCR. The sample consists of 100,000 to 150,000 clones, approximately 85% of them appearing once. Sample: peripheral blood. These receptors were collected from an elderly man with active or convalescent COVID-19.

This clone appeared once. The chain has TRBV10-3 and TRBJ1-6; the match to TRBD1 covers 8 bases. J was trimmed by 5 bases and V by 0 bases; bases with no gene match: 6. Germline-derived CDR1 and CDR2 are ENHRY and SYGVKD. This CDR3 region has 17 residues. This chain's CDR3 is CAISESGLTGDNSPLHF. The CDR3 DNA is TGTGCCATCAGTGAGTCTGGGCTGACAGGGGATAATTCACCCCTCCACTTT.

This clone was recorded a few times. This rearrangement joins TRBV6-5 to TRBJ1-6; D ambiguous. This CDR3 comprises 15 residues. Germline loops: CDR1 MNHEY, CDR2 SVGAGI. Trimming took off 5 bases at V and 5 bases at J, with 13 bases between the two ends. CDR3 region: CASSIGRDHNSPLHF. The DNA for the CDR3 is TGTGCCAGCAGTATAGGGAGGGATCATAATTCACCCCTCCACTTT.

The V call is TRBV5-1, the J call TRBJ1-2, with TRBD1 as a possible D gene (5 bases). Germline V gives CDR1 SGHRS, CDR2 YFSETQ. The CDR3 extends over 15 amino acids. The V end lost 2 bases, the J end lost 2 bases, and 13 bases lay between the germline ends. The CDR3 coding sequence is TGCGCCAGCAGCTTCCTCGGGGGGATGAACTATGGCTACACCTTC. This sequence encodes CASSFLGGMNYGYTF. The entire variable domain, with the rest obtained from reference TRBV5-1 and TRBJ1-2, is as follows: KAGVTQTPRYLIKTRGQQVTLSCSPISGHRSVSWYQQTPGQGLQFLFEYFSETQRNKGNFPGRFSGRQFSNSRSEMNVSTLELGDSALYLCASSFLGGMNYGYTFGSGTRLTVV.

This rearrangement joins TRBV7-9 to TRBJ1-1; D is perhaps TRBD1 (6 bases). Germline CDR1 SEHNR, CDR2 FQNEAQ (reference sequence). The CDR3 contains 13 residues. V was cut by 0 bases and J by 9 bases, with 11 bases left in between. The CDR3 spells CASSLAETGKAFF. DNA of the CDR3: TGTGCCAGCAGCTTAGCGGAGACAGGCAAAGCTTTCTTT.

The V and J genes are TRBV10-3 and TRBJ1-1; 11 positions match TRBD1. Germline-derived CDR1 and CDR2 are ENHRY and SYGVKD. J lost 0 bases, V lost 1 base, and 7 bases had no gene match. The CDR3 loop spans 18 amino acids. The CDR3, as DNA: TGTGCCATCAGTGAGTACACCGGGACAGGGGGGGTGAACACTGAAGCTTTCTTT. Its protein product is CAISEYTGTGGVNTEAFF.

The chain couples TRBV5-1 to TRBJ2-3; a weak D match, TRBD2 (6 bases). CDR1 is SGHRS, CDR2 YFSETQ, per germline. The CDR3 consists of 16 residues. Trimming cost V 4 bases and J 1 base, with 16 bases left between them. CDR3: CASSASLSSGTDTQYF. For the CDR3, the DNA is TGCGCCAGCAGCGCAAGTTTGTCTAGCGGCACAGATACGCAGTATTTT.

V is TRBV7-8 and J is TRBJ2-5; D unclear. The CDR3 covers 11 residues. V lost 5 bases and J lost 4, with 5 bases in between. Germline CDR1 is SGHVS and CDR2 is FQNEAQ. Here the CDR3 reads CASSPRETQYF. The CDR3 nucleotides are TGTGCCAGCAGCCCCAGAGAGACCCAGTACTTC.

The chain combines TRBV21-1 with TRBJ1-2; the table assigns TRBD1, which was not confirmed against the DNA. TRBV21-1 is described as a pseudogene. CDR3 length: 17 amino acids. Written as DNA, the CDR3 is TGTGCCAGCAGCAAAGCGCTAAGGGGACAGGGGGCGAGTGGCTACACCTTC. Translation gives CASSKALRGQGASGYTF.

V gene TRBV7-2 combines with J gene TRBJ2-3; 9 positions match TRBD2. Trimming at V came to 1 base and at J to 7 bases, leaving 9 bases not matched to a gene. CDR3 length equals 16 residues. The germline V gene encodes CDR1 SGHTA and CDR2 FQGNSA. CDR3 sequence (DNA): TGTGCCAGCAGCTTAGAAGGAGGCGGGGGGGCATATACGCAGTATTTT. It is translated as CASSLEGGGGAYTQYF.

The chain has TRBV30 and TRBJ2-7, with 10 bases identical to TRBD1. The V gene end was trimmed by 3 bases and the J gene end by 5 bases; junction bases not matched to a gene: 4. This CDR3 comprises 13 residues. Germline V CDR1 and CDR2: GTSNPN, SVGIG (reference sequence). The CDR3 sequence is CAWRRDRGHEQYF. DNA of the CDR3: TGTGCCTGGAGGCGGGACAGGGGCCACGAGCAGTACTTC.